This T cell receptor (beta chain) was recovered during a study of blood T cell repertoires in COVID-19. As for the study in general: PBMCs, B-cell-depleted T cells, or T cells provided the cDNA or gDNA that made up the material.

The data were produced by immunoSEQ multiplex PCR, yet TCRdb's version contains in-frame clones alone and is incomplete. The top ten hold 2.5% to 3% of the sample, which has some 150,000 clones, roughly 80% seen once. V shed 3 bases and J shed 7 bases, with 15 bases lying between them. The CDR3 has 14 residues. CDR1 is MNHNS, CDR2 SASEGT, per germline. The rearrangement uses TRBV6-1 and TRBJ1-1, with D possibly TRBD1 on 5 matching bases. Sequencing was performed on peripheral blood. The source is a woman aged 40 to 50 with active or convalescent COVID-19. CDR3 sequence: CASSEPTASLEAFF. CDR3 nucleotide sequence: TGTGCCAGCAGTGAGCCGACAGCGAGCCTTGAAGCTTTCTTT.